The rows below give T cell receptor beta chains drawn from one sample of a study of blood T cell repertoires in COVID-19. Measured with immunoSEQ multiplex PCR; TCRdb has only the in-frame clones, and not every one. The data show tens of thousands of clones, with about nine tenths seen just once and approximately 2.1% held by the top ten. Material: peripheral blood. The receptors originated from a man aged 50 or older with active COVID-19. Each CDR3 is given with its conserved first and last residue. Fields, in order: CDR3 protein, CDR3 DNA, J gene, V gene, D gene, clone size. D genes are given only for firm matches. The size field is filled for only some rows; it gives once, few, many or a size class.

CDR3aa: CASSFLADTDTQYF; CDR3nt: TGTGCCAGCAGCTTTTTAGCGGACACAGATACGCAGTATTTT; j_gene: TRBJ2-3; v_gene: TRBV7-2; d_gene: -; abundance: -
CDR3aa: CASSYTGLQETQYF; CDR3nt: TGTGCCAGCAGTTACACGGGTCTCCAAGAGACCCAGTACTTC; j_gene: TRBJ2-5; v_gene: TRBV6-5; d_gene: -; abundance: -
CDR3aa: CASRVHGSSYNEQFF; CDR3nt: TGTGCCAGCAGAGTACACGGGAGCTCCTACAATGAGCAGTTCTTC; j_gene: TRBJ2-1; v_gene: TRBV2; d_gene: -; abundance: -
CDR3aa: CASSQEASGGNTGELFF; CDR3nt: TGTGCCAGCAGCCAAGAGGCCAGCGGGGGGAACACCGGGGAGCTGTTTTTT; j_gene: TRBJ2-2; v_gene: TRBV3-1/TRBV3-2; d_gene: TRBD2; abundance: once
CDR3aa: CAISARGEDYGYTF; CDR3nt: TGTGCCATCAGTGCCCGGGGGGAGGACTATGGCTACACCTTC; j_gene: TRBJ1-2; v_gene: TRBV10-3; d_gene: -; abundance: -
CDR3aa: CASSVEPTGGNEQYF; CDR3nt: TGTGCCAGCAGCGTTGAACCGACAGGGGGCAACGAGCAGTACTTC; j_gene: TRBJ2-7; v_gene: TRBV9; d_gene: TRBD1; abundance: -
CDR3aa: CASGRRGDGYTF; CDR3nt: TGTGCCAGCGGACGAAGGGGCGATGGCTACACCTTC; j_gene: TRBJ1-2; v_gene: TRBV27; d_gene: -; abundance: -
CDR3aa: CASSQDIVGGADTQYF; CDR3nt: TGTGCCAGCAGCCAAGATATTGTCGGGGGGGCAGATACGCAGTATTTT; j_gene: TRBJ2-3; v_gene: TRBV4-2; d_gene: TRBD2; abundance: -
CDR3aa: CASSLVLAPTDTQYF; CDR3nt: TGTGCCAGCAGCTTAGTTCTAGCGCCCACGGATACGCAGTATTTT; j_gene: TRBJ2-3; v_gene: TRBV7-8; d_gene: -; abundance: -
CDR3aa: CASSRQGSYEKLFF; CDR3nt: TGTGCCAGCAGCCGACAGGGTTCCTATGAAAAACTGTTTTTT; j_gene: TRBJ1-4; v_gene: TRBV3-1/TRBV3-2; d_gene: TRBD1; abundance: -
CDR3aa: CAWSVQGGSEQYF; CDR3nt: TGTGCCTGGAGTGTACAGGGGGGCTCCGAGCAGTACTTC; j_gene: TRBJ2-7; v_gene: TRBV30; d_gene: TRBD1; abundance: -
CDR3aa: CASSLKVWTGRLTNEKLFF; CDR3nt: TGTGCCAGCAGCTTAAAGGTCTGGACAGGAAGGTTAACTAATGAAAAACTGTTTTTT; j_gene: TRBJ1-4; v_gene: TRBV13; d_gene: TRBD1; abundance: -
CDR3aa: CASSFSSPTWVPYEQYF; CDR3nt: TGTGCCAGCAGCTTTTCTTCCCCGACATGGGTCCCCTACGAGCAGTACTTC; j_gene: TRBJ2-7; v_gene: TRBV7-9; d_gene: -; abundance: few
CDR3aa: CASSQERANTEAFF; CDR3nt: TGTGCCAGCAGCCAAGAAAGAGCGAACACTGAAGCTTTCTTT; j_gene: TRBJ1-1; v_gene: TRBV3-1/TRBV3-2; d_gene: -; abundance: -
CDR3aa: CASSSVYEQYF; CDR3nt: TGTGCCAGCAGTTCAGTTTACGAGCAGTACTTC; j_gene: TRBJ2-7; v_gene: TRBV6-5; d_gene: -; abundance: -
CDR3aa: CASSKGQGMENGYTF; CDR3nt: TGCGCCAGCAGCAAGGGACAGGGAATGGAGAATGGCTACACCTTC; j_gene: TRBJ1-2; v_gene: TRBV5-1; d_gene: TRBD1; abundance: -
CDR3aa: CASRGRLAGAEQYF; CDR3nt: TGTGCCAGCAGGGGGAGACTAGCGGGGGCCGAGCAGTACTTC; j_gene: TRBJ2-7; v_gene: TRBV27; d_gene: TRBD2; abundance: -
CDR3aa: CAWSGRLGGILTPYEQYF; CDR3nt: TGTGCCTGGAGTGGCCGTTTGGGAGGAATATTAACCCCCTACGAGCAGTACTTC; j_gene: TRBJ2-7; v_gene: TRBV30; d_gene: -; abundance: -
CDR3aa: CASSLVGTGGSDTQYF; CDR3nt: TGTGCCAGCAGCTTAGTCGGGACAGGGGGCTCGGATACGCAGTATTTT; j_gene: TRBJ2-3; v_gene: TRBV7-9; d_gene: TRBD1; abundance: -
CDR3aa: CASSQDGDSPLHF; CDR3nt: TGTGCCAGCAGCCAAGACGGGGATTCACCCCTCCACTTT; j_gene: TRBJ1-6; v_gene: TRBV3-1/TRBV3-2; d_gene: -; abundance: -
CDR3aa: CASSGTGTAYSYEQYF; CDR3nt: TGCGCCAGCAGCGGAACCGGGACAGCGTACTCCTACGAGCAGTACTTC; j_gene: TRBJ2-7; v_gene: TRBV5-1; d_gene: TRBD1; abundance: -
CDR3aa: CASSQDSAGGPTGELFF; CDR3nt: TGTGCCAGCAGCCAAGATTCGGCGGGGGGGCCAACCGGGGAGCTGTTTTTT; j_gene: TRBJ2-2; v_gene: TRBV4-2; d_gene: TRBD2; abundance: -
CDR3aa: CASSFPQGASSYGYTF; CDR3nt: TGTGCCAGCAGCTTTCCCCAGGGGGCCTCAAGCTATGGCTACACCTTC; j_gene: TRBJ1-2; v_gene: TRBV5-4; d_gene: TRBD1; abundance: -
CDR3aa: CASSQLPYGREYEQFF; CDR3nt: TGTGCCAGCAGCCAACTTCCTTATGGGAGGGAGTATGAGCAGTTCTTC; j_gene: TRBJ2-1; v_gene: TRBV3-1/TRBV3-2; d_gene: TRBD2; abundance: -
CDR3aa: CASSETGSSGNTIYF; CDR3nt: TGTGCCAGCAGCGAAACAGGGTCCTCTGGAAACACCATATATTTT; j_gene: TRBJ1-3; v_gene: TRBV9; d_gene: -; abundance: -
CDR3aa: CASSDDRVETQYF; CDR3nt: TGTGCCAGCAGTGACGACAGGGTTGAGACCCAGTACTTC; j_gene: TRBJ2-5; v_gene: TRBV6-1; d_gene: TRBD1; abundance: once